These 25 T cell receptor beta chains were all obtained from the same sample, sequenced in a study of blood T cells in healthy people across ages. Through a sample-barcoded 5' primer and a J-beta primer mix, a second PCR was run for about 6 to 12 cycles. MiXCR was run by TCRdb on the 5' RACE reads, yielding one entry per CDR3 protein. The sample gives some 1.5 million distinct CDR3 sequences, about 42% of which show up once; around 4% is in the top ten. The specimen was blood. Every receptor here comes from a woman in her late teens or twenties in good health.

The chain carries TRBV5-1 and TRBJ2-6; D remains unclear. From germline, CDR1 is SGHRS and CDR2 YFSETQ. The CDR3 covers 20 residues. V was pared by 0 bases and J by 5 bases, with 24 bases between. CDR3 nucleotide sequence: TGCGCCAGCAGCTTGGTGGCCAACATGGGGTTGGTGTCTTGGGCCAACGTCCTGACTTTC. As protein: CASSLVANMGLVSWANVLTF.

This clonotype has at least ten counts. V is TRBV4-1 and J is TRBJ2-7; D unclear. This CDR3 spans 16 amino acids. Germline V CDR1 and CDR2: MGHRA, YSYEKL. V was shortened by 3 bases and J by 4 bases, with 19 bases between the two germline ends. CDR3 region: CASSQARTFMPYEQYF. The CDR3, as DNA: TGCGCCAGCAGCCAGGCTAGGACCTTCATGCCTTACGAGCAGTACTTC.

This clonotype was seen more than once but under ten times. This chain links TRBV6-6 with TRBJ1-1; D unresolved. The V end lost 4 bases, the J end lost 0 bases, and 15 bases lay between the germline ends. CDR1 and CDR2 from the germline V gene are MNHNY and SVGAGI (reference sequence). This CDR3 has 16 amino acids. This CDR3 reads CASSFYDSGMNTEAFF. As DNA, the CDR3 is TGTGCCAGCAGTTTTTATGACTCCGGGATGAACACTGAAGCTTTCTTT.

The CDR3 loop is CASRGAGGAYEQYF. DNA for the CDR3: TGTGCCAGCCGTGGGGCAGGGGGCGCCTACGAGCAGTACTTC. This chain uses TRBV6-2 or TRBV6-3 with TRBJ2-7, with 8 bases aligning to TRBD1. CDR3 length: 14 amino acids. Germline trimming cut 8 bases from V and 2 bases from J; bases unmatched to any gene: 8. Germline V lookup: CDR1 MNHEY, CDR2 SVGEGT.

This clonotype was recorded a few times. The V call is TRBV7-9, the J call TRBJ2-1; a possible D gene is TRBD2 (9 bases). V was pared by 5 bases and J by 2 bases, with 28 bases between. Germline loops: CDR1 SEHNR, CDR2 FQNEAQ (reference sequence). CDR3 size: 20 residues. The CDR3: CASSPRTGFGLAGPYNEQFF. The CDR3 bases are TGTGCCAGCAGCCCCCGGACAGGGTTTGGTCTAGCGGGACCCTACAATGAGCAGTTCTTC.

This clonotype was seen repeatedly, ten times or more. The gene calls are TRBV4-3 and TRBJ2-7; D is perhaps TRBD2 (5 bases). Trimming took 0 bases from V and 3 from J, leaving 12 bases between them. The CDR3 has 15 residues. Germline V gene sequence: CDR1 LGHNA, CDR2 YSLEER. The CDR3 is CASSQDRRTYYEQYF. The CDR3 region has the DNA TGCGCCAGCAGCCAAGATCGACGGACTTACTACGAGCAGTACTTC.

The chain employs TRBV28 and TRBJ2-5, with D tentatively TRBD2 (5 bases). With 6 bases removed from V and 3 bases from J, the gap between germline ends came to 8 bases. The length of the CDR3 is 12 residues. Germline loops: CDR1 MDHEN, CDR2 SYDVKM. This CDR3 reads CASRDYKETQYF. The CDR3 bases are TGTGCCAGCAGAGACTATAAAGAGACCCAGTACTTC. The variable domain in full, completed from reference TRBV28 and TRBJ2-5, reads DVKVTQSSRYLVKRTGEKVFLECVQDMDHENMFWYRQDPGLGLRLIYFSYDVKMKEKGDIPEGYSVSREKKERFSLILESASTNQTSMYLCASRDYKETQYFGPGTRLLVL.

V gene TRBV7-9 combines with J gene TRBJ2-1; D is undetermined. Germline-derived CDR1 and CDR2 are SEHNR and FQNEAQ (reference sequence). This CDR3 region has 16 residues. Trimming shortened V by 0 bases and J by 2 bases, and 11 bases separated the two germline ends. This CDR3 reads CASSLAGLRTYNEQFF. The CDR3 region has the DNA TGTGCCAGCAGCTTAGCGGGTTTGCGTACCTACAATGAGCAGTTCTTC.

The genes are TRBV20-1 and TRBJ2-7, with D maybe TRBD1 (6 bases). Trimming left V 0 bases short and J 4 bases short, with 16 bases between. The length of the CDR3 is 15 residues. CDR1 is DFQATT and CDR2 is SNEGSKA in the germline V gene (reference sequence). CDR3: CSARDLGTTKYEQYF. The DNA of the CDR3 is TGCAGTGCTAGAGATCTAGGGACAACAAAGTACGAGCAGTACTTC.

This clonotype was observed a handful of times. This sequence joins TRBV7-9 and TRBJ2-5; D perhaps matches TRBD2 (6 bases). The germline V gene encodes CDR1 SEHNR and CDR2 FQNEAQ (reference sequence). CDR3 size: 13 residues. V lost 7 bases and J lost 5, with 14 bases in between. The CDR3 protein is CASTMTSRETQYF. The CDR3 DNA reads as TGTGCCAGCACCATGACTAGTCGGGAGACCCAGTACTTC.

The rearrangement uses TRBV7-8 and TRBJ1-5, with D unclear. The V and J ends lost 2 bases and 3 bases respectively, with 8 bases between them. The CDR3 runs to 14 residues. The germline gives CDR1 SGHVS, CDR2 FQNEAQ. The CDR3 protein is CASSLLQNNQPQHF. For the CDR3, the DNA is TGTGCCAGCAGCTTATTACAAAACAATCAGCCCCAGCATTTT.

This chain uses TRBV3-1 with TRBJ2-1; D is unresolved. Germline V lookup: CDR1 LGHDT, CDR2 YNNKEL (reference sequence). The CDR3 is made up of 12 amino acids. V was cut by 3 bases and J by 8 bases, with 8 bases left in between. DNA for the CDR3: TGTGCCAGCAGCCACCAGCAGGATGAGCAGTTCTTC. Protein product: CASSHQQDEQFF.

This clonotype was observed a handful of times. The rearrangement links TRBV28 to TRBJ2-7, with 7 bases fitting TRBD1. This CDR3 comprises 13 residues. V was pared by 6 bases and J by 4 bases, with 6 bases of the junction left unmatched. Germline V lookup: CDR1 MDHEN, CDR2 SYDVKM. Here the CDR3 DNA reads TGTGCCAGCAGAAACAGGGGTACGTACGAGCAGTACTTC. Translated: CASRNRGTYEQYF. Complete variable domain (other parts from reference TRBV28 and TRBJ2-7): DVKVTQSSRYLVKRTGEKVFLECVQDMDHENMFWYRQDPGLGLRLIYFSYDVKMKEKGDIPEGYSVSREKKERFSLILESASTNQTSMYLCASRNRGTYEQYFGPGTRLTVT.

The CDR3 coding sequence is TGTGCCAGCAGTACCATGGGGTCCCATAATTCACCCCTCCACTTT. Translating gives CASSTMGSHNSPLHF. The J gene is TRBJ1-6, the V gene TRBV12-3 or TRBV12-4; unclear D gene. V gave up 5 bases and J gave up 5 bases, with 13 bases separating them. The CDR3 length is 15 residues.

CDR3 DNA sequence: TGTGCCAGCAAAAAATGGACAGGGACGGGTGCTAACTATGGCTACACCTTC. It specifies CASKKWTGTGANYGYTF. The rearrangement joins TRBV6-2 or TRBV6-3 to TRBJ1-2; 8 nucleotides line up with TRBD1. Germline V gene lookup returns CDR1 MNHEY and CDR2 SVGEGT. The CDR3 spans 17 residues. Losses at the gene ends were 7 bases for V and 0 bases for J; bases not matched to a gene: 13.

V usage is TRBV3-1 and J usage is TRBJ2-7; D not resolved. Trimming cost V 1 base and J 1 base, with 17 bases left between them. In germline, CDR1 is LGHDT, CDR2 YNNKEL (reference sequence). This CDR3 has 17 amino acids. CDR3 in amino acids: CASSQVVTPLGSYEQYF. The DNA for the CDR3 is TGTGCCAGCAGCCAAGTCGTGACCCCCTTAGGTTCCTACGAGCAGTACTTC.

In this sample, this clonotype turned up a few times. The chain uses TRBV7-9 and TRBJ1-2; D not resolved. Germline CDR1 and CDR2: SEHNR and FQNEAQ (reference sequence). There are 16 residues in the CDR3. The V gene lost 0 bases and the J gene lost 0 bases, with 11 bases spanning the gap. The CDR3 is CASSLAGGRANYGYTF. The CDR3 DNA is TGTGCCAGCAGCTTAGCCGGCGGTCGAGCTAACTATGGCTACACCTTC.

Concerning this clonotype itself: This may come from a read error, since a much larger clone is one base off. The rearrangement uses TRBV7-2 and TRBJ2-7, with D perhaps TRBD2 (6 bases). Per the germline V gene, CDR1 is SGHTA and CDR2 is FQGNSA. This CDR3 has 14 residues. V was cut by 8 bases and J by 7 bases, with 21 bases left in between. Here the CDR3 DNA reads TGTGCCAGCTCCGGTGGGGCGGACTACAATGAGCAGTACTTC. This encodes CASSGGADYNEQYF.

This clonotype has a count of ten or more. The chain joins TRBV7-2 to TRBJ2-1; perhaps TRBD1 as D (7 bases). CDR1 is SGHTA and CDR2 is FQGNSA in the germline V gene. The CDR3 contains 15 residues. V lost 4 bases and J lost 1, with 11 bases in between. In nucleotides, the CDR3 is TGTGCCAGCAGCTACAGGGGAGGTTCCTACAATGAGCAGTTCTTC. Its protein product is CASSYRGGSYNEQFF.

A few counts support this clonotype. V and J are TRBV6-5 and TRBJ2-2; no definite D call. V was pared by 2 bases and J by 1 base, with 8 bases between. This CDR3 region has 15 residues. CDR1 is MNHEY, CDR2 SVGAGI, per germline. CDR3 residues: CASSYGIGNTGELFF. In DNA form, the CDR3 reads TGTGCCAGCAGTTACGGGATAGGGAACACCGGGGAGCTGTTTTTT.

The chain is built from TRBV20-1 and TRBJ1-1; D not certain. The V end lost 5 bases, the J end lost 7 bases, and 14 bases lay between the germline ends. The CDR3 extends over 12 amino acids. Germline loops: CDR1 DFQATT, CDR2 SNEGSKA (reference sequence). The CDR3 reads CSAAYQALEAFF. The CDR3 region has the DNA TGCAGTGCTGCATATCAGGCACTTGAAGCTTTCTTT.

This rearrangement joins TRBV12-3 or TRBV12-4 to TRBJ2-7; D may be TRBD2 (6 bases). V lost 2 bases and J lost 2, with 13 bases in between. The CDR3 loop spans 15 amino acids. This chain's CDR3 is CASSLLSPGAYEQYF. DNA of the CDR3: TGTGCCAGCAGTTTATTGTCCCCGGGGGCCTACGAGCAGTACTTC.

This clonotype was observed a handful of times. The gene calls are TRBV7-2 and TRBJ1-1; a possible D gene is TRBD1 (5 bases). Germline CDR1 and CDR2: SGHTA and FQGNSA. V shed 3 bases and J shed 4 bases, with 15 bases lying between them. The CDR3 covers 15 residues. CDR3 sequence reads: CASSFRQGLSTEAFF. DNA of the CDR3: TGTGCCAGCAGCTTTCGCCAGGGTTTGAGCACTGAAGCTTTCTTT.

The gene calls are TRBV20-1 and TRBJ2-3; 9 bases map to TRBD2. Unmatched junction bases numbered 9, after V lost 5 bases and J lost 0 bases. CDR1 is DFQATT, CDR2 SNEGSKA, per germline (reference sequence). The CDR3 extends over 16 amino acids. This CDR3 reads CSAPAGGPLSTDTQYF. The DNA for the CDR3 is TGCAGTGCTCCCGCGGGAGGGCCCTTAAGCACAGATACGCAGTATTTT.

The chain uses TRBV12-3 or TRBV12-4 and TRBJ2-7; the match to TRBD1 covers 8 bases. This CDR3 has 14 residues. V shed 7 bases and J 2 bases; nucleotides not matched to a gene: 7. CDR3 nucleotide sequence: TGTGCCAGCACCCTGACAGGGGCGACCTACGAGCAGTACTTC. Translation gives CASTLTGATYEQYF.